What follows is one TCR beta chain and its context. Its antigen is not identified. For TCR beta, libraries came from iRepertoire HTBI primers and Arm-PCR of CDR3 regions. TCRdb processed the multiplex PCR reads anew with MiXCR; each CDR3 protein has one entry. The sample consists of approximately 400,000 distinct CDR3 sequences, more than 20% of them appearing once. This entry is derived from a study of regulatory T cells in long-lasting Graves disease. Study conclusions and caveats: Newly diagnosed disease favored TRBV20-1 and TRBJ2-1 over persistent disease.

Described time point: persistent/refractory GD, antithyroid drugs over 5 years with positive TRAb. From PBMCs, RNA was extracted and then used to make the TCR library. Graves' disease diagnoses followed American Thyroid Association guidelines. The CDR3 length is 16 residues. Germline CDR1 is DFQATT and CDR2 is SNEGSKA (reference sequence). V trimming: 2 bases; J trimming: 3 bases; junction bases outside the gene matches: 6. The source is a woman aged 40 to 49 with Graves disease. The V call is TRBV20-1, the J call TRBJ2-3; 12 nucleotides agree with TRBD2. This specimen consisted of peripheral blood mononuclear cells (PBMCs), obtained when the disease was refractory, from a patient treated with antithyroid drugs. CDR3 DNA: TGCAGTGCTAGAAGGACTAGCGGGACAGTTACAGATACGCAGTATTTT. This translates into CSARRTSGTVTDTQYF.